Listed below are T cell receptor beta chains from one sample, sequenced in a study of T cells in Graves' hyperthyroidism and ophthalmopathy. TCRdb passed the multiplex PCR reads through MiXCR, listing each CDR3 protein once. The sample has about 680,000 distinct CDR3 sequences, about 35% seen once. Sequencing was carried out using blood. The receptor set was obtained from a woman aged 40 to 55 with Graves' hyperthyroidism. CDR3s include the opening cysteine and the closing phenylalanine or tryptophan. Each record gives: J gene, D gene, CDR3 length, V gene, clone size, CDR3 DNA, CDR3 protein. D genes are given only for firm matches. Expanded clones get a size class; other rows say once, few or many, or leave the size out.

j_gene: TRBJ1-3; d_gene: -; len: 11; v_gene: TRBV29-1; abundance: -; CDR3nt: TGCAGCTGGGTAGATGGAGACACCATATATTTT; CDR3aa: CSWVDGDTIYF
j_gene: TRBJ2-5; d_gene: TRBD2; len: 16; v_gene: TRBV9; abundance: many; CDR3nt: TGTGCCAGCAGCGTAGGGGCGGGAGCCATCCAAGAGACCCAGTACTTC; CDR3aa: CASSVGAGAIQETQYF
j_gene: TRBJ1-1; d_gene: -; len: 12; v_gene: TRBV4-1; abundance: many; CDR3nt: TGCGCCAGCAGCCAGATGGGGTCCGAAGCTTTCTTT; CDR3aa: CASSQMGSEAFF
j_gene: TRBJ2-5; d_gene: TRBD1; len: 15; v_gene: TRBV19; abundance: once; CDR3nt: TGTGCCAGCAGTTTATGGGGGACAGGAGAAGAGACCCAGTACTTC; CDR3aa: CASSLWGTGEETQYF
j_gene: TRBJ1-5; d_gene: -; len: 13; v_gene: TRBV2; abundance: many; CDR3nt: TGTGCCAGCAGTGTGGGGGATTTGCAGCCCCAGCATTTT; CDR3aa: CASSVGDLQPQHF
j_gene: TRBJ2-5; d_gene: TRBD1; len: 15; v_gene: TRBV7-2; abundance: many; CDR3nt: TGTGCCAGCAGCTTAGACCCAGGGGGAGAAGAGACCCAGTACTTC; CDR3aa: CASSLDPGGEETQYF
j_gene: TRBJ2-5; d_gene: -; len: 13; v_gene: TRBV5-1; abundance: few; CDR3nt: TGCGCCAGCAGCTTGGTGGTGGAAGAGACCCAGTACTTC; CDR3aa: CASSLVVEETQYF
j_gene: TRBJ2-7; d_gene: -; len: 16; v_gene: TRBV5-1; abundance: -; CDR3nt: TGCGCCAGCAGCTTAAGTCCGGGCCCCGTTAAGGTCGAGCAGTACTTC; CDR3aa: CASSLSPGPVKVEQYF
j_gene: TRBJ2-5; d_gene: -; len: 14; v_gene: TRBV10-3; abundance: -; CDR3nt: TGTGCCACCCGGCGGGACACAAGCACAGATACCCAGTACTTC; CDR3aa: CATRRDTSTDTQYF
j_gene: TRBJ1-2; d_gene: -; len: 13; v_gene: TRBV7-9; abundance: -; CDR3nt: TGTGCCAGCAGCTCCAACGGCTACGGTGGCTACACCTTC; CDR3aa: CASSSNGYGGYTF
j_gene: TRBJ1-4; d_gene: -; len: 13; v_gene: TRBV4-1; abundance: few; CDR3nt: TGCGCCAGCAGCCAAGTCCGAAATGAAAAACTGTTTTTT; CDR3aa: CASSQVRNEKLFF
j_gene: TRBJ2-7; d_gene: -; len: 14; v_gene: TRBV5-1; abundance: -; CDR3nt: TGCGCCAGCAGCTTGGGGCAGAACCCCCACGAGCAGTACTTC; CDR3aa: CASSLGQNPHEQYF
j_gene: TRBJ2-7; d_gene: -; len: 15; v_gene: TRBV7-9; abundance: many; CDR3nt: TGTGCCAGCAGCCTGAGGGGCAGGCACTCCTACGAGCAGTACTTC; CDR3aa: CASSLRGRHSYEQYF
j_gene: TRBJ2-5; d_gene: -; len: 20; v_gene: TRBV7-9; abundance: few; CDR3nt: -; CDR3aa: CASSPLDRDGYTFGSGTQYF